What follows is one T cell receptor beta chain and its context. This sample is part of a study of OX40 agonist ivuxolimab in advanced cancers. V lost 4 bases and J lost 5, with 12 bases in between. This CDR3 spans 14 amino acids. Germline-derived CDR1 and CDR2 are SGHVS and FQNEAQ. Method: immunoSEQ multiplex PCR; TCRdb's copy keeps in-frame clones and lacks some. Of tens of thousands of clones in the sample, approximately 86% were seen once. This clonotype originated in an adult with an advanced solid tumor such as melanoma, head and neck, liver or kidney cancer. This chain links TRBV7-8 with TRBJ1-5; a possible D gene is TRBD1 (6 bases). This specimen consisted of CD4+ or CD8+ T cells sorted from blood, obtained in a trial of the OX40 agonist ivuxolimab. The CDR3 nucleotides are TGTGCCAGCAGCTCCCGAAACAGGGATCAGCCCCAGCATTTT. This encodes CASSSRNRDQPQHF. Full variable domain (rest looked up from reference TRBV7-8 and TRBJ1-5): GAGVSQSPRYKVAKRGQDVALRCDPISGHVSLFWYQQALGQGPEFLTYFQNEAQLDKSGLPSDRFFAERPEGSVSTLKIQRTQQEDSAVYLCASSSRNRDQPQHFGDGTRLSIL.